This T cell receptor beta chain was sequenced during a study of cytomegalovirus exposure and HLA in healthy donors (TCRdb year 2017). Describing the broader study: An earlier analysis of some 600 of the donors reported approximately 280 Gb of sequence data and around 120 million unique TCR beta sequences obtained from around 180 million T cells. Along with the roughly 670-subject first cohort, a separate validation cohort of over a hundred different subjects was used. In the later analysis, no new phenotypic data were used to find candidate immune exposures; instead, reliance was placed on TCR beta sequences and their occurrence across donors. Donor age, sex, ethnicity and CMV serostatus were compiled together with the repertoire data. Typing coverage differed by locus: A, B, C, DRB1 and DQB1 were typed in about 620-640 donors, DQA1 in 522, DPA1 in some 610, and DPB1 in approximately 450. Approximately 300 gigabases of sequencing data and 70 million to 95 million unique TCR sequences made up an early release that covered approximately 650 HLA-typed donors. Every discovery cohort repertoire had been produced on one sequencing platform. To decide whether each TCR beta V gene segment behaved as functional or pseudogenic, an earlier analysis of fewer than 750 of the donors relied on high-throughput TCR beta sequencing. To predict cytomegalovirus infection status, the study brought together high-throughput TCR immunosequencing, statistical association of individual TCRs with disease status, and machine learning. In a later analysis, previously published TCR beta repertoires from more than 500 donors were re-analyzed and high-resolution HLA genotyping was added so that TCR occurrence patterns could be studied. HLA typing covered class I and class II loci at four-digit resolution. Across 300 to 500 genotyped donors of the cohort, an average of roughly 230,000 unique TCR beta nucleotide sequences per donor were sequenced, and roughly 17% of those sequences were non-productive. The study profiled the T cell repertoires of some 610 subjects by immunosequencing and related them to cytomegalovirus serostatus. Of the 300 to 450 genotyped donors, around 81% fell in the genetic ancestry cluster associated with self-reported Caucasian donors. In a later genetic analysis, genome-wide SNP genotypes for about three fifths of the roughly 670 donors were used, and that subset was treated as a discovery cohort. The study aimed to test whether cataloging public T cell receptors could reveal signatures of past pathogen exposure. Roughly 5 DR-DQ haplotypes were handled as single units for association and clustering, since linkage in the cohort was strong. Here is what the overall study found, with its caveats: Sequencing depth was assumed to be roughly uniform across donors in the presence/absence analyses, though that assumption may not hold. When HLA alleles, especially DR and DQ, strongly co-occurred, TCR associations were difficult to assign to individual alleles. The authors suggested that the approach could potentially be extended to other disease states and immunological phenotypes. In a later analysis, HLA-associated TCR beta chains showed more clonal expansion and lower generation probabilities than non-associated chains that were equally common. Several of the top co-occurrence clusters appeared to be linked to parvovirus B19, influenza, CMV and Epstein-Barr virus, according to a later analysis. A further reported finding was that TCR beta sequences accurately predicted the HLA-A and HLA-B alleles for most subjects in the first cohort. An earlier analysis of approximately 590 of the donors showed that most TCR beta V segments appeared in productive rearrangements either about 87% or about 30% of the time, which broadly matched IMGT annotations. Most TCR sequences were observed very rarely across donors, whereas some public TCRs were present in many individuals. Because counts were too low, about 18 rarely observed V segments, including chromosome 9 orphons, were excluded from the earlier analysis of around 590 of the donors. A cluster of highly shared sequence variants was judged likely to be a technical artifact of the sequencing pipeline. Most CMV-associated TCR beta chains appeared to be HLA-restricted in a later analysis, and the HLA associations seemed to be driven largely by CMV exposure. In vitro tests confirmed that a few of the cytomegalovirus-associated TCR beta chains recognize cytomegalovirus antigens. The only immune exposure information available for the cohort was CMV serostatus. According to a later analysis, TCR association rates differed among HLA loci, with DRB1 alleles showing the most associated TCRs and HLA-C alleles showing the fewest. Some IMGT-functional V segments, including TRBV6-2 and TRBV6-3, could not be told apart with the 87-base-pair reads, so those segments were excluded. A later genetic analysis reported fewer N-insertions in productive TCRs among donors in an Asian-associated ancestry cluster than the 666-donor mean. The study gave a list of some 150 TCR beta chains associated with cytomegalovirus. Because HLA typing was missing for some donors at each locus, association tests included only the typed subset. The classifier was reported to diagnose cytomegalovirus status with high specificity and sensitivity in both the original cohort and the validation cohort. Specific HLA alleles were associated with more than 15,000 TCR beta sequences at a false discovery rate of 0.05 in a later analysis. An association between a missense DCLRE1C variant and V-gene and J-gene trimming of TCR beta chains was found in a later genetic analysis and replicated in an independent cohort. This cohort had only TCR beta chains sequenced, and the lack of alpha or paired-chain data limited which features could be detected. Linkage disequilibrium might explain the correlated functional status among segregating V segments, but an unknown experimental factor could not be excluded.

In total, roughly 670 healthy bone marrow donors made up the cohort. At the time of sampling, every cohort member was nominally healthy, though immune exposures that went unrecorded were likely present. The donor tested CMV seropositive, placing the donor among the roughly 270 seropositive members of the cohort. A peripheral blood sample was collected from each donor, and TCR beta sequencing was performed on peripheral blood mononuclear cells. The Qiagen DNeasy Blood Extraction Kit was used to extract genomic DNA from the blood cell samples. Libraries came from the immunoSEQ multiplex PCR assay. For the multiplex PCR, a mixture combining 60 forward primers for TCR Vbeta segments and 13 reverse primers for TCR Jbeta segments was used. Amplification of the CDR3 region of rearranged TCR beta genes was performed with a multiplex PCR assay on genomic DNA. On the Illumina HiSeq System, the amplified TCR beta libraries were sequenced as 87-base-pair reads. Per the authors' processing: A later analysis counted approximately 74 million unique TCR beta chains across the 550 to 750 repertoires, and 10 million to 11 million of these chains were shared by at least two donors. Raw reads were error-corrected and collapsed into unique sequences with a nearest-neighbor algorithm that merged closely related sequences to remove PCR and sequencing errors. CDR3 sequences were aligned to IMGT reference sequences to assign V, D and J gene segments. Each retained sequence needed at least a six-nucleotide match to both a V gene segment and a J gene segment. Rearrangements were called productive when the CDR3 lacked stop codons and stayed in frame with V and J; all others were non-productive. CDR3 was defined by IMGT convention, running from the second conserved V-encoded cysteine to the conserved J-encoded phenylalanine. In an earlier analysis of approximately 590 of the donors, sequences lacking an unambiguous match to a single V gene segment were excluded. In an earlier analysis of roughly 600 of the donors, a V segment was called functional when productive rearrangements were above 56.7%, and segregating when the standard deviation between donors exceeded 5%. To diagnose cytomegalovirus status from the catalog of TCR beta chain sequences, a statistical classification framework was built. V and J gene assignment, in a later analysis, came from comparing TCR nucleotide sequences with IMGT/GENE-DB human TR gene sequences. The TCRdist pipeline was used in a later analysis to assign CDR3 sequences and most-parsimonious VDJ recombination scenarios. In a later analysis, each TCR beta chain was defined by its CDR3 amino acid sequence together with its V-gene family, and reads without a unique V-gene family were excluded. To address suspected cross-contamination and a sequencing artifact, a later analysis removed under 600 highly shared, low-generation-probability nucleotide sequences. In a later analysis, a clonal expansion index for each public chain was calculated from normalized within-repertoire ranks of inferred template counts. In a later analysis, generation probabilities were computed with a VDJ recombination model fitted to out-of-frame rearrangements, and the resulting probabilities were checked against IGoR. A later analysis scored TCR-TCR, TCR-HLA and TCR-CMV co-occurrence with hypergeometric tests, applying a repertoire-size bias correction to TCR pairs. In a later analysis, false discovery rates were estimated by permuting HLA or CMV assignments 20 times. In a later analysis, co-occurring TCRs were grouped using DBSCAN, with TCRdist sequence similarity added in when clustering inside HLA-allele-positive subsets. Repertoires with fewer than 30,000 or more than 120,000 public chains were left out of co-occurrence clustering, as were about 5 repertoires with anomalous nucleotide sharing. TCRdb limited this immuneACCESS table to in-frame rearrangements with V and J called. A share of clones is missing; checked studies link under half to unresolved V genes, and the rest is unexplained. D and trimming were read from the DNA, whereas the V and J calls and clone size are those reported in that table. For this sample there are some 100,000 clones; 70% to 85% appear just once. The top ten hold approximately 10% of the sample.

This clone showed up just once. There is no known antigen for this receptor. It has no much larger one-base neighbor in the sample; base qualities were not kept. Trimming takes 1 base from V and 1 base from J, and the germline ends sit 10 bases apart. The CDR3 starts with the cysteine, ends with the phenylalanine, and has 15 residues. Only the CDR3 part of the read is kept: 45 bases, read in frame from the first base. CDR1 and CDR2 were assigned from the germline V gene as SGHDN and FVKESK. The sequence was collected from a woman aged 45-60 years in good health and CMV-seropositive. Source material: PBMCs. The chain was built from TRBV14 and TRBJ1-1; the D gene cannot be resolved reliably. CDR3 loop: CASSQGTAGNTEAFF. The sequence in DNA is TGTGCCAGCAGCCAAGGGACTGCAGGGAACACTGAAGCTTTCTTT.